This is a list of T cell receptor beta chains from one sample in a study of post-analysis software for immune sequencing data. TCRdb fed the PCR reads into MiXCR, producing one record per CDR3 protein. This sample has about 540,000 distinct CDR3 sequences; roughly 34% occur once, and the top ten carry around 6.1%. What was sequenced was blood. The receptors derive from a girl younger than 18 with multiple sclerosis. CDR3s include the opening cysteine and the closing phenylalanine or tryptophan. The order of the fields is CDR3 DNA, CDR3 protein, D gene, clone size, V gene, J gene. D genes are given only for firm matches. A row's size may be missing; if present it is once, few, many or a size class.

TGCAGTGCTAGCCAGAGGATCGGGACCCAGTACTTC	CSASQRIGTQYF	.	few	TRBV20-1	TRBJ2-5
TGCAGTGCTAGGCGAACGGGGGGGGATAATTCACCCCTCCACTTT	CSARRTGGDNSPLHF	.	.	TRBV20-1	TRBJ1-6
TGTGCCAGCAGCTCTGCAGGGGGCGCAAATAATTCACCCCTCCACTTT	CASSSAGGANNSPLHF	TRBD1	few	TRBV5-5	TRBJ1-6
TGCAGCGTTGCGGCAGTAGCCAAAAACATTCAGTACTTC	CSVAAVAKNIQYF	.	many	TRBV29-1	TRBJ2-4
TGTGCCAGCAGCCACTTAGCGCGGGGGGTCAATGAGCAGTTCTTC	CASSHLARGVNEQFF	TRBD2	.	TRBV11-2	TRBJ2-1
TGCGCCGGCAGCCAAGAGGACAGGGCGGGCACTGAAGCTTTCTTT	CAGSQEDRAGTEAFF	TRBD1	.	TRBV4-1	TRBJ1-1
TGTGCCAGCAGCCCCCGACAGGGGGCCGGTCAGCCCCAGCATTTT	CASSPRQGAGQPQHF	TRBD1	.	TRBV6-5	TRBJ1-5
TGCAGTGCTATCGCATTAGCGGGGGGTCCCACCGGGGAGCTGTTTTTT	CSAIALAGGPTGELFF	TRBD2	once	TRBV20-1	TRBJ2-2
TGTGCCAGCAGAGACAGGGGAAGTTCACCCCTCCACTTT	CASRDRGSSPLHF	TRBD1	few	TRBV6-5	TRBJ1-6
TGCGCCAGCAGCTCCAAGCAGGCTAGCGGGGGGTTCTCGAACACCGGGGAGCTGTTTTTT	CASSSKQASGGFSNTGELFF	TRBD2	.	TRBV5-1	TRBJ2-2
TGTGCCAGCAGCTCCCAAAGTTGGGGCGGAACTAATGAAAAACTGTTTTTT	CASSSQSWGGTNEKLFF	.	.	TRBV7-9	TRBJ1-4
TGTGCCACCAGCAGAGTCCGGGAAGTCTACAATGAGCAGTTCTTC	CATSRVREVYNEQFF	.	.	TRBV15	TRBJ2-1
TGTGCCAGCGGCTGGAGGGATCATAATTCACCCCTCCACTTT	CASGWRDHNSPLHF	.	.	TRBV27	TRBJ1-6
TGTGCCAGCAGCCCAACCGGGGCCTTCGAGACCCAGTACTTC	CASSPTGAFETQYF	.	.	TRBV9	TRBJ2-5
TGCGCCAGCAGCCCTTATCTATGGGGGGGCATGAATGAGCAGTTCTTC	CASSPYLWGGMNEQFF	.	.	TRBV5-1	TRBJ2-1
TGTGCCAGCAGTTTTGACGGTAGCACAGATACGGAGTATTTT	CASSFDGSTDTEYF	.	.	TRBV12-3/TRBV12-4	TRBJ2-3
TGCGCCAGCAGCTTGGGGGGACTAGCGGGGGGAAAGACCCAGTACTTC	CASSLGGLAGGKTQYF	TRBD2	.	TRBV5-1	TRBJ2-5
TGTGCCAGCAGCCCGCGACAGGAATTATCCTATAATTCACCCCTCCACTTT	CASSPRQELSYNSPLHF	.	.	TRBV7-2	TRBJ1-6
TGTGCCAGCAGCTTCTTGAGGACAGATACGCAGTATTTT	CASSFLRTDTQYF	.	many	TRBV7-2	TRBJ2-3
TGTGCCAGCAGTTACGCGGGGGGCAAAGCCAGCTCCTACGAGCAGTACTTC	CASSYAGGKASSYEQYF	TRBD2	.	TRBV6-2/TRBV6-3	TRBJ2-7
TGCGCCAGCAGCACCCGGGACGACTCCTACGAGCAGTACTTC	CASSTRDDSYEQYF	.	.	TRBV5-1	TRBJ2-7
TGTGCCACCAGCAGAGATCAAGGAGAAAAACTGTTTTTT	CATSRDQGEKLFF	.	.	TRBV15	TRBJ1-4
TGTGCCAGCAGTTCGGGGTTAGGTCCTAGCGGGGGGACCTCTGGGGCCAACGTCCTGACTTTC	CASSSGLGPSGGTSGANVLTF	TRBD2	few	TRBV2	TRBJ2-6
TGTGCCAGCAGTTTATGGCAACGGAGTGAGCAGTTCTTC	CASSLWQRSEQFF	.	few	TRBV27	TRBJ2-1